Sequencing of this T cell receptor (beta chain) was carried out in a study of OX40 agonist ivuxolimab in advanced cancers. Study-level background: As their treatment, patients were administered ivuxolimab, an agonistic anti-OX40 (CD134) antibody.

It was autoimmune disease history or systemic immunosuppression that excluded patients. The CDR3 runs 11 residues. With 6 bases removed from V and 8 bases from J, the gap between germline ends came to 8 bases. Germline CDR1 LGHNT, CDR2 FRNRAP. With respect to this clone: As yet, its antigen is unknown.

Study results and limitations: There were, on average, more expanded clones in CD8+ T cells than in CD4+.

Profiling relied on immunoSEQ multiplex PCR, and the TCRdb table lists in-frame clones only, not all of them. The sample lists about 98,000 clones, 85% to 95% occurring once. This specimen consisted of CD4+ or CD8+ T cells sorted from blood, obtained in a trial of the OX40 agonist ivuxolimab. V and J are TRBV12-5 and TRBJ2-1; D not certain. This receptor was taken from an adult with an advanced solid tumor such as melanoma, head and neck, liver or kidney cancer. The CDR3 coding sequence is TGTGCTAGTGGCATTTTGGATGAGCAGTTCTTC. It codes for CASGILDEQFF.